The 25 T cell receptor beta chains listed next were all sequenced from one sample in a study of T-cell reconstitution after alpha-beta-depleted transplantation in children. The library targeted TCRbeta and was prepared with unique molecular identifiers. One entry per CDR3 protein, called by TCRdb with MiXCR from the PCR reads. The sample shows almost 250,000 distinct CDR3 sequences, under 30% of them seen only once. Sequences were derived from PBMCs, sampled before TCRalphabeta/CD19-depleted stem cell transplant. The receptors derive from a girl aged 2-10 years with Fanconi anemia, due to receive a stem cell transplant.

Many counts were recorded for this clonotype. DNA of the CDR3: TGTGCCAGCAGCCAAGAAGCCTCCCACTACGAGCAGTACTTC. It translates to CASSQEASHYEQYF. This sequence joins TRBV4-2 and TRBJ2-7; D gene unclear. The CDR3 runs to 14 residues. Trimming removed 0 bases from V and 3 bases from J, with 9 bases in between. Germline V gene data show CDR1 as LGHNA and CDR2 as YNFKEQ.

The chain recombines TRBV19 with TRBJ1-2, with 9 bases identical to TRBD1. The CDR3 spans 14 residues. Per germline, CDR1 LNHDA and CDR2 SQIVND (reference sequence). Germline trimming cut 5 bases from V and 8 bases from J; bases unmatched to any gene: 9. CDR3 loop: CASSAQQGAVGYTF. CDR3 bases: TGTGCCAGTAGTGCCCAACAGGGGGCAGTGGGCTACACCTTC.

This clonotype was seen many times. This chain uses TRBV21-1 with TRBJ2-7. TRBV21-1 is noted as a pseudogene. The CDR3 consists of 16 residues. This CDR3 reads CASSPKNAGVTYEQYF. The CDR3 DNA sequence: TGTGCCAGCAGCCCCAAAAATGCGGGAGTCACCTACGAGCAGTACTTC.

This clonotype occurred many times. The chain has TRBV29-1 and TRBJ2-7; the match to TRBD1 covers 7 bases. CDR1 SQVTM and CDR2 ANQGSEA come from the germline V gene. CDR3 length: 12 residues. V lost 4 bases to trimming and J lost 2 bases; unmatched junction nucleotides: 2. Here the CDR3 DNA reads TGCAGCGTTGTGACAGGGCCCTACGAGCAGTACTTC. It specifies CSVVTGPYEQYF.

This clonotype was counted between two and nine times. The CDR3 nucleotides read TGCGCCAGCAGCTGGGGGGACAGGGGAGCGGATACGCAGTATTTT. Amino acid sequence: CASSWGDRGADTQYF. The genes are TRBV5-1 and TRBJ2-3; 10 nucleotides match TRBD1. V lost 3 bases and J lost 6; bases outside the gene matches: 7. CDR3 length equals 15 residues. CDR1 SGHRS and CDR2 YFSETQ come from the germline V gene.

The rearrangement uses TRBV30 and TRBJ1-5, with a weak D call TRBD1 (5 bases). V was trimmed by 3 bases and J by 2 bases, leaving 8 bases between them. This CDR3 is 13 amino acids long. CDR1 and CDR2 (germline): GTSNPN, SVGIG (reference sequence). CDR3 loop: CAWRARGNQPQHF. DNA of the CDR3: TGTGCCTGGAGAGCCAGGGGCAATCAGCCCCAGCATTTT.

The rearrangement links TRBV19 to TRBJ2-1, with TRBD2 matching over 12 bases. Germline trimming cut 5 bases from V and 7 bases from J; bases unmatched to any gene: 9. Germline CDR1 is LNHDA and CDR2 is SQIVND (reference sequence). The CDR3 covers 16 residues. The chain's CDR3 is CASSLRTSGTSNEQFF. The CDR3 DNA reads as TGTGCCAGTAGTCTTCGGACTAGCGGGACATCTAATGAGCAGTTCTTC.

V gene TRBV20-1 combines with J gene TRBJ2-7; the D gene is possibly TRBD1 (6 bases). This CDR3 region has 13 residues. V was clipped by 6 bases and J by 3 bases, with 15 bases between them. The V gene's germline CDR1 is DFQATT and CDR2 SNEGSKA (reference sequence). CDR3 nucleotides: TGCAGTGCCGTACCGGGACACGTCTACGAGCAGTACTTC. Translation gives CSAVPGHVYEQYF.

The V gene is TRBV7-2, the J gene TRBJ2-2; either TRBD1 or TRBD2 may fit D (6 bases each). CDR1 and CDR2 (germline): SGHTA, FQGNSA. The V gene lost 5 bases and the J gene lost 5 bases, with 15 bases spanning the gap. The CDR3 spans 15 residues. The CDR3 spells CASSGGLAMTGELFF. In DNA form, the CDR3 reads TGTGCCAGCAGCGGGGGGCTAGCGATGACCGGGGAGCTGTTTTTT. Full variable domain (outside the CDR3, taken from reference TRBV7-2 and TRBJ2-2): GAGVSQSPSNKVTEKGKDVELRCDPISGHTALYWYRQSLGQGLEFLIYFQGNSAPDKSGLPSDRFSAERTGGSVSTLTIQRTQQEDSAVYLCASSGGLAMTGELFFGEGSRLTVL.

This clonotype was seen once. The chain uses TRBV29-1 and TRBJ2-7; tentatively, D is TRBD1 (5 bases). CDR3 length: 13 residues. V was cut by 6 bases and J by 1 base, with 13 bases left in between. The germline gives CDR1 SQVTM, CDR2 ANQGSEA. As DNA, the CDR3 is TGCAGCGTAGGGGTCGCCGTTTCCTACGAGCAGTACTTC. Its translation: CSVGVAVSYEQYF.

This clonotype was detected many times. The V call is TRBV29-1, the J call TRBJ2-5, with 7 nucleotides matching TRBD1. In germline, CDR1 is SQVTM, CDR2 ANQGSEA. V lost 8 bases and J lost 3; bases outside the gene matches: 12. CDR3 length equals 14 residues. The DNA for the CDR3 is TGCAGCTCTCGCCGAAGGACAGGCGAAGAGACCCAGTACTTC. Translated: CSSRRRTGEETQYF.

This clonotype was seen just once. The CDR3 DNA reads as TGCGCCAGCGGTGAAGGGGTTCCGAATACGCAGTATTTT. Translation gives CASGEGVPNTQYF. The V call is TRBV23-1, the J call TRBJ2-3; possibly TRBD1 for D (5 bases). TRBV23-1 is treated as an ORF (open reading frame) with a function not yet certain. There are 13 residues in the CDR3. Between the trimmed V and J ends, which lost 8 bases and 7 bases, there was a span of 16 bases.

This clonotype was picked up many times. The chain combines TRBV6-1 with TRBJ2-5; 7 bases match TRBD2. The CDR3 runs 13 residues. With 3 bases clipped from V and 5 bases from J, the junction kept 3 bases outside the gene matches. Germline loops: CDR1 MNHNS, CDR2 SASEGT. In nucleotides, the CDR3 is TGTGCCAGCAGTGACTGGGGGGGGGAGACCCAGTACTTC. This gives the protein CASSDWGGETQYF.

In its sample, this clonotype was seen many times. The gene calls are TRBV29-1 and TRBJ1-2, with 7 positions matching TRBD1. This CDR3 comprises 16 residues. Germline V lookup: CDR1 SQVTM, CDR2 ANQGSEA. After removal of 3 bases from V and 4 bases from J, the junction contained 14 bases not matched to a gene. The CDR3 here is CSVDLEVTGAGYGYTF. In DNA form, the CDR3 reads TGCAGCGTTGATCTCGAGGTTACAGGGGCAGGCTATGGCTACACCTTC.

The chain has TRBV11-2 and TRBJ2-2; TRBD2 matches 10 bases. The CDR3 contains 17 residues. The junction had 11 bases not matched to a gene; V was cut back by 3 bases and J by 7 bases. Germline values: CDR1 SGHAT, CDR2 FQNNGV. CDR3 protein: CASSFDPEREGGGELFF. In nucleotides, the CDR3 is TGTGCCAGCAGCTTTGATCCCGAGCGGGAGGGGGGCGGGGAGCTGTTTTTT.

The genes are TRBV10-3 and TRBJ2-7; 7 nucleotides agree with TRBD2. This CDR3 region has 16 residues. In germline, CDR1 is ENHRY, CDR2 SYGVKD. Germline trimming cut 1 base from V and 2 bases from J; bases unmatched to any gene: 8. The CDR3: CAISEWASGTTYEQYF. The CDR3, as DNA: TGTGCCATCAGTGAGTGGGCTAGCGGAACCACCTACGAGCAGTACTTC.

This clonotype came up a few times. The rearrangement links TRBV28 to TRBJ2-1; TRBD2 matches at 12 bases. Germline V gives CDR1 MDHEN, CDR2 SYDVKM. CDR3 length: 12 amino acids. V lost 10 bases and J lost 7; bases outside the gene matches: 2. The CDR3 protein is CATGLAGNEQFF. CDR3 coding DNA: TGTGCCACCGGACTAGCGGGGAATGAGCAGTTCTTC.

This clonotype was recorded at least ten times. V gene TRBV12-3 or TRBV12-4 combines with J gene TRBJ2-3; 8 bases agree with TRBD2. V lost 5 bases to trimming and J lost 5 bases; unmatched junction nucleotides: 6. The CDR3 is 14 residues long. The CDR3 protein is CASSPRTSRDTQYF. Written as DNA, the CDR3 is TGTGCCAGCAGTCCTAGGACTAGCCGAGATACGCAGTATTTT.

The rearrangement links TRBV27 to TRBJ2-1, with 7 positions matching TRBD1. This CDR3 comprises 13 residues. J gave up 9 bases and V 2 bases, and 4 bases lay outside the gene matches. Germline CDR1 and CDR2: MNHEY and SMNVEV (reference sequence). The CDR3 nucleotides are TGTGCCAGCAGTTTAAGGGGGCCGCGTGAGCAGTTCTTC. Translating gives CASSLRGPREQFF.

The rearrangement joins TRBV28 to TRBJ1-2; a weak D match, TRBD1 (5 bases). Per germline, CDR1 MDHEN and CDR2 SYDVKM. Trimming took off 4 bases at V and 5 bases at J, with 8 bases between the two ends. The CDR3 contains 12 residues. CDR3 amino acids: CASSSQVYGYTF. For the CDR3, the DNA is TGTGCCAGCAGTTCACAGGTATATGGCTACACCTTC.

This clonotype was observed at least ten times. The rearrangement links TRBV27 to TRBJ2-2; TRBD2 is a possible D gene (5 bases). V was cut by 1 base and J by 5 bases, with 20 bases left in between. This CDR3 region has 18 residues. Germline loops: CDR1 MNHEY, CDR2 SMNVEV (reference sequence). The CDR3 loop is CASSLFGSGSDATGELFF. CDR3 bases: TGTGCCAGCAGTTTATTTGGATCTGGTAGCGATGCTACCGGGGAGCTGTTTTTT.

This chain connects TRBV29-1 to TRBJ2-1; 8 nucleotides match TRBD2. The CDR3 extends over 17 amino acids. J lost 0 bases, V lost 4 bases, and 11 bases had no gene match. CDR1 is SQVTM, CDR2 ANQGSEA, per germline. In DNA form, the CDR3 reads TGCAGCGTTGTAGGCGATACGGGACTAGGCTCCTACAATGAGCAGTTCTTC. Translating gives CSVVGDTGLGSYNEQFF.

The chain links TRBV7-8 to TRBJ2-3; 8 bases agree with TRBD1. From germline, CDR1 is SGHVS and CDR2 FQNEAQ. Trimming took 2 bases from V and 2 from J; bases not matched to a gene: 15. This CDR3 comprises 19 residues. CDR3 in amino acids: CASSLSGTGSWDLTDTQYF. The CDR3 coding sequence is TGTGCCAGCAGCTTATCCGGGACAGGCAGCTGGGACCTCACAGATACGCAGTATTTT.

The CDR3 DNA is TGCAGTGCTTCACCGGGACTGATCTACAATGAGCAGTTCTTC. Protein product: CSASPGLIYNEQFF. The chain joins TRBV20-1 to TRBJ2-1, with D possibly matching TRBD2 (6 bases). The germline V gene encodes CDR1 DFQATT and CDR2 SNEGSKA (reference sequence). This CDR3 has 14 amino acids. V gave up 5 bases and J gave up 3 bases, with 14 bases separating them.

The chain combines TRBV7-9 with TRBJ2-5; TRBD2 is a possible D gene (6 bases). The CDR3 contains 15 residues. Trimming removed 0 bases from V and 5 bases from J, with 13 bases in between. Germline CDR1 is SEHNR and CDR2 is FQNEAQ (reference sequence). CDR3 residues: CASSLAAGTGETQYF. In DNA form, the CDR3 reads TGTGCCAGCAGCTTAGCCGCGGGGACCGGGGAGACCCAGTACTTC.